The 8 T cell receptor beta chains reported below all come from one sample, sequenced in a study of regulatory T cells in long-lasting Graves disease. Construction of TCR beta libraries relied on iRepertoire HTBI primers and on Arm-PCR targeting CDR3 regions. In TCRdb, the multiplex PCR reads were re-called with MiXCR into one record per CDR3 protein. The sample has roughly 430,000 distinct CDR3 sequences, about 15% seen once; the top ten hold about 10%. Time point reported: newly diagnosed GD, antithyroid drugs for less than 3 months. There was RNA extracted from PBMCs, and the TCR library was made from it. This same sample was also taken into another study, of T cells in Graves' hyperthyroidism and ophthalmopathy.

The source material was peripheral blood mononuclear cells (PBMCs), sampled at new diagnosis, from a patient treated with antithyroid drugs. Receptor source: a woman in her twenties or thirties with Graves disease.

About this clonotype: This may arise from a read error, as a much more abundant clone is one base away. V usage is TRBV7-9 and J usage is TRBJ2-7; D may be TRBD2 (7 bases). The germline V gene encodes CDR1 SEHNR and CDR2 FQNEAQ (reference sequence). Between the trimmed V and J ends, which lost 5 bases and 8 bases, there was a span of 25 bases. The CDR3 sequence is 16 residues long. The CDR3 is CASSPGDGGPVLKQYF. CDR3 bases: TGTGCCAGCAGCCCGGGGGACGGGGGGCCCGTCCTCAAGCAGTACTTC.

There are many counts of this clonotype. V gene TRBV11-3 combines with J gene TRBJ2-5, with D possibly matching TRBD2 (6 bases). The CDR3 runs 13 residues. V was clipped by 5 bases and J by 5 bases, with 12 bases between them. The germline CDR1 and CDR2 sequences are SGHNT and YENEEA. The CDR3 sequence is CASSLGGVETQYF. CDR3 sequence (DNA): TGTGCCAGCAGCCTCGGGGGTGTGGAGACCCAGTACTTC.

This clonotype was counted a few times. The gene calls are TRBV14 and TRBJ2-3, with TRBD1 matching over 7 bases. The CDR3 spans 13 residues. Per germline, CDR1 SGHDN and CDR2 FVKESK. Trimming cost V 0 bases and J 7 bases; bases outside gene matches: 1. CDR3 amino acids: CASSQEQGNTQYF. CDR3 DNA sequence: TGTGCCAGCAGCCAAGAACAGGGGAATACGCAGTATTTT.

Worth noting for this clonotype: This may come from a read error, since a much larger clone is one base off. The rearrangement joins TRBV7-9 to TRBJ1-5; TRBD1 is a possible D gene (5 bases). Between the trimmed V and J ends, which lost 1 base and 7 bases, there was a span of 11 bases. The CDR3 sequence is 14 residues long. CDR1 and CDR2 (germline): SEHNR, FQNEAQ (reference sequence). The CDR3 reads CASSLGGMGQPQHF. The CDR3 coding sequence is TGTGCCAGCAGCTTAGGGGGGATGGGGCAGCCCCAGCATTTT.

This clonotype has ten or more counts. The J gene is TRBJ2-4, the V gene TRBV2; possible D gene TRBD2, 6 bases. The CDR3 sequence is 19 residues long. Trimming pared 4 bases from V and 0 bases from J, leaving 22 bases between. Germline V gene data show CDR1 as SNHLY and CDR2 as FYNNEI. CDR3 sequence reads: CASSGGKRPRELAKNIQYF. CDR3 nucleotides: TGTGCCAGCAGTGGGGGGAAGAGACCCCGGGAGCTAGCCAAAAACATTCAGTACTTC.

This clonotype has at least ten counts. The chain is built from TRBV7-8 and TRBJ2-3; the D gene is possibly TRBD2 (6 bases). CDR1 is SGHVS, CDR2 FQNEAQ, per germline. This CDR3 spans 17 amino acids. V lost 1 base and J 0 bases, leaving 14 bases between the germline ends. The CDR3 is CASSLVTSWSSTDTQYF. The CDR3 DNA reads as TGTGCCAGCAGCTTAGTCACTAGCTGGTCTAGCACAGATACGCAGTATTTT.

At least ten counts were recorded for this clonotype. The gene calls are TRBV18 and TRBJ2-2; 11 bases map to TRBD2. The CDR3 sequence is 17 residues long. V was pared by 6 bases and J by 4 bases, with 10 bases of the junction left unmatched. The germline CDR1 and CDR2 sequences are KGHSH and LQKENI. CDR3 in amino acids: CASSAGTSGSGTGELFF. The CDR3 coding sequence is TGTGCCAGCTCCGCGGGCACTAGCGGGAGTGGCACCGGGGAGCTGTTTTTT.

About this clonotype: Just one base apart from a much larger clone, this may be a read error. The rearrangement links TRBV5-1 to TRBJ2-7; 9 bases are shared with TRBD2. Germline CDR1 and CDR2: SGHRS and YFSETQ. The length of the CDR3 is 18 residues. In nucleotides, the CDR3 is TGTGCCAGCAGCTTAGTGTCCCCGCTAGCGGGAAGCTCCTACGAGCGGTACTTC. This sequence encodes CASSLVSPLAGSSYERYF. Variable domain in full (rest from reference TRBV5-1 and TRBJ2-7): KAGVTQTPRYLIKTRGQQVTLSCSPISGHRSVSWYQQTPGQGLQFLFEYFSETQRNKGNFPGRFSGRQFSNSRSEMNVSTLELGDSALYLCASSLVSPLAGSSYERYFGPGTRLTVT.